Shown below are 8 T cell receptor beta chains from a single sample sequenced in a study of T cell responses to AZD1222 COVID-19 vaccine. Assay used: immunoSEQ multiplex PCR; TCRdb lists only in-frame clones, some missing. The sample has some 150,000 clones, approximately 90% seen once. The specimen comprised peripheral blood, sampled on day 0 of AZD1222 vaccination. Receptor source: an adult in good health.

This clone came up a few times. The chain links TRBV21-1 to TRBJ2-4. TRBV21-1 is reported as a pseudogene. The CDR3 consists of 8 residues. The CDR3 sequence: CASSPFEF. The CDR3, as DNA: TGTGCCAGCAGCCCTTTTGAATTC.

The table lists this clone with a count of one. The chain has TRBV21-1 and TRBJ1-1; TRBD1, the table's D call, lacks a check against the DNA. TRBV21-1 is termed a pseudogene. The CDR3 extends over 18 amino acids. Here the CDR3 DNA reads TGTGCCAGCAGCAACCAACCGGACAGCCTCGGTCTCAACACTGAAGCTTTCTTT. This encodes CASSNQPDSLGLNTEAFF.

The chain employs TRBV27 and TRBJ1-2; TRBD1 is a possible D gene (6 bases). The germline V gene has CDR1 MNHEY and CDR2 SMNVEV (reference sequence). The CDR3 contains 15 residues. Trimming left V 3 bases short and J 5 bases short, with 16 bases between. The CDR3 nucleotides are TGTGCCAGCAGTTTCGGGGGGGCGCCCGGGTATGGCTACACCTTC. Translation gives CASSFGGAPGYGYTF.

This rearrangement joins TRBV24-1 to TRBJ2-3, with 7 positions matching TRBD1. The CDR3 extends over 16 amino acids. Per the germline V gene, CDR1 is KGHDR and CDR2 is SFDVKD. With V trimmed by 4 bases and J by 4 bases, 10 bases remained unmatched. The CDR3 DNA sequence: TGTGCCACCAGTGAAAACAGGGGCTTCCGCGCAGATACGCAGTATTTT. Translated: CATSENRGFRADTQYF.

The chain is built from TRBV6-2 or TRBV6-3 and TRBJ2-5, with TRBD1 matching over 7 bases. CDR1 is MNHEY, CDR2 SVGEGT, per germline. The CDR3 runs to 14 residues. J gave up 6 bases and V 4 bases, and 8 bases lay outside the gene matches. This CDR3 is CASSSTTGIQTQYF. CDR3 in DNA: TGTGCCAGCAGTTCGACGACAGGGATCCAGACCCAGTACTTC.

This chain uses TRBV6-5 with TRBJ2-7; possible D gene TRBD2, 5 bases. The CDR3 has 15 amino acids. Trimming left V 6 bases short and J 1 base short, with 16 bases between. Germline V gives CDR1 MNHEY, CDR2 SVGAGI. The CDR3 DNA reads TGTGCCAGCAGCCAGGATCTTACTAGATCCTACGAGCAGTACTTC. Amino acids: CASSQDLTRSYEQYF.

The count of this clone is one. The chain carries TRBV7-2 and TRBJ1-1; 8 nucleotides match TRBD1. J gave up 0 bases and V 0 bases, and 3 bases lay outside the gene matches. Germline V CDR1 and CDR2: SGHTA, FQGNSA. The CDR3 extends over 16 amino acids. This CDR3 is CASSLAGDRLNTEAFF. The CDR3 nucleotides read TGTGCCAGCAGCTTAGCAGGGGACAGGCTGAACACTGAAGCTTTCTTT.

The chain employs TRBV2 and TRBJ2-4, with D maybe TRBD1 (6 bases). Germline V gene lookup returns CDR1 SNHLY and CDR2 FYNNEI. The CDR3 totals 16 residues. Trimming removed 4 bases at V and 3 bases at J, with 16 bases between. The CDR3 sequence is CASSVHRVNSKNIQYF. In DNA, the CDR3 is TGTGCCAGCAGTGTTCACAGGGTTAATAGCAAAAACATTCAGTACTTC.